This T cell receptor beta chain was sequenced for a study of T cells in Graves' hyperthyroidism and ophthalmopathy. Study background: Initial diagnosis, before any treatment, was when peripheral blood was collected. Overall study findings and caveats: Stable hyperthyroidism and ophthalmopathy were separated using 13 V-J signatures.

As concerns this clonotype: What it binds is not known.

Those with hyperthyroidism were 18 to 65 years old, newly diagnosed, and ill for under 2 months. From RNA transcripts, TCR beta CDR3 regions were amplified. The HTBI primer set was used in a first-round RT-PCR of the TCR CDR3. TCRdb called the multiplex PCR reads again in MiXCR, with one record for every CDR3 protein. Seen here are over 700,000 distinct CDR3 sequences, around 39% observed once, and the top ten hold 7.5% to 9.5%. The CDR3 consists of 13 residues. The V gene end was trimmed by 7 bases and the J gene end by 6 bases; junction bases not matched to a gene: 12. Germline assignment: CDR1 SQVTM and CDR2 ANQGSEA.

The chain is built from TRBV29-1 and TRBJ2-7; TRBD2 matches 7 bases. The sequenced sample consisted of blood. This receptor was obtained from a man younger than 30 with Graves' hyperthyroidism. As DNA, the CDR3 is TGCAGCGCGGCGGCTAGCGGCTTGGGCGAGCAGTACTTC. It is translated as CSAAASGLGEQYF.